This T cell receptor (beta chain) is drawn from a study of T cells in Graves' hyperthyroidism and ophthalmopathy. Across the whole study: Peripheral blood samples were taken at initial diagnosis, prior to any treatment.

There are 15 residues in the CDR3. Germline loops: CDR1 LNHDA, CDR2 SQIVND (reference sequence). The V gene end was trimmed by 5 bases and the J gene end by 4 bases; junction bases not matched to a gene: 7. General study results and limits: The model forecast ophthalmopathy, anticipating it by a median roughly 6 months before onset.

Amplified TCR beta CDR3 regions derived from RNA transcripts. The TCR CDR3 was amplified in a first-round RT-PCR using the HTBI primer set. TCRdb passed the multiplex PCR reads through MiXCR, listing each CDR3 protein once. The sample holds approximately 530,000 distinct CDR3 sequences, approximately 20% seen once. With regard to this clonotype: Antigen: not known.

Sequencing used blood. V is TRBV19 and J is TRBJ2-1; 8 bases agree with TRBD2. This clonotype was obtained from a man between 35 and 55 years old with Graves' ophthalmopathy. In DNA, the CDR3 is TGTGCCAGTAGTCCAACGGGACTAGATTACAATGAGCAGTTCTTC. This codes for CASSPTGLDYNEQFF.